This entry is about one T cell receptor (beta chain). The antigen is not known. This sample was included in a study of response to subunit inactivated influenza vaccine. Findings and limits, study-wide: The authors put forward the suggestion that each seasonal influenza vaccination may bring in only a limited number of new T cells.

The CDR3 has 15 amino acids. V lost 4 bases and J lost 11, with 18 bases in between. Looked up from germline, CDR1 is MDHEN and CDR2 is SYDVKM. TCRdb called the RT-PCR reads again in MiXCR, with one record for every CDR3 protein. The table shows 750,000 to 850,000 distinct CDR3 sequences, with under 20% occurring only once. This specimen was PBMCs from blood, taken 4 to 6 days after vaccination. V gene TRBV28 combines with J gene TRBJ1-6, with a possible D match to TRBD1 (6 bases). The TCR was taken from a man aged 45-65 years who received an inactivated influenza vaccine. This CDR3 is CASSWDRTDLTPLHF. The CDR3 DNA reads as TGTGCCAGCAGTTGGGACCGGACAGATCTTACACCCCTCCACTTT.